This TCR beta chain stems from a study of read filtering for tumor transcriptome and immune sequencing. Looking at the study overall: After DNase treatment, RNA was made into whole-transcriptome libraries. RNA-seq yielded only about 75 to 1,300 TCR reads, IR-seq about 3.5 to 10.27 million.

In its sample, this clonotype was seen a few times. Its antigen is not identified. From about 400 ng of RNA, a library with molecular barcoded alpha/delta and beta/gamma adaptors was made. TCRdb recomputed calls from the reads with MiXCR, one row per CDR3 protein. Among 20,000 or so distinct CDR3 sequences listed, 22% were seen once. The CDR3 is 14 residues long. V was clipped by 3 bases and J by 0 bases, with 11 bases between them. CDR1 is SQVTM and CDR2 is ANQGSEA in the germline V gene. General study points: Without single-read clonotypes, shared clonotype proportions correlated more between IR-seq and RNA-seq. In IR-seq, single-read clonotypes were around 85% of clonotypes but approximately 3.5% of reads.

V and J are TRBV29-1 and TRBJ1-1; maybe TRBD1 (5 bases). The TCR was taken from a donor aged 40 or over with multiple myeloma. The specimen sequenced was a population of CD138-negative cells sorted from bone marrow. The CDR3 sequence is CSVDSGVLNTEAFF. The CDR3 nucleotides are TGCAGCGTTGATTCGGGGGTATTGAACACTGAAGCTTTCTTT.